These 28 T cell receptor beta chains were sequenced from one sample in a study of T cell responses to AZD1222 COVID-19 vaccine. TCRdb's copy holds only in-frame clones and misses some; the assay was immunoSEQ multiplex PCR. The table lists around 100,000 clones, over 75% of them singletons. The specimen was peripheral blood, collected on day 0 of MenACWY control vaccination. These receptor sequences come from an adult in good health.

V is TRBV28 and J is TRBJ1-5; D may be TRBD1 (5 bases). V was shortened by 2 bases and J by 1 base, with 12 bases between the two germline ends. Germline CDR1 MDHEN, CDR2 SYDVKM. The CDR3 loop spans 16 amino acids. The CDR3 DNA reads TGTGCCAGCAGTTTAGGAGGGGCCAGGAGCAATCAGCCCCAGCATTTT. Its translation is CASSLGGARSNQPQHF.

This clone came up a few times. The chain has TRBV30 and TRBJ2-7; possibly TRBD1 for D (6 bases). The germline gives CDR1 GTSNPN, CDR2 SVGIG (reference sequence). The CDR3 is 13 amino acids. The germline V and J ends were trimmed by 0 bases and 8 bases, with 14 bases remaining between them. For the CDR3, the DNA is TGTGCCTGGAGTGTAAGACCACAGGGTCAGCAGTACTTC. Encoded protein: CAWSVRPQGQQYF.

The CDR3 DNA is TGTGCCAGCGGGTTAGCGGGGGCCACCAATGAGCAGTTCTTC. Translating it yields CASGLAGATNEQFF. The rearrangement uses TRBV11-2 and TRBJ2-1, with 9 bases identical to TRBD2. The CDR3 contains 14 residues. V dropped 8 bases and J dropped 6; count of bases not matched to a gene: 8. Germline V lookup: CDR1 SGHAT, CDR2 FQNNGV.

This clone appeared once. The chain employs TRBV5-4 and TRBJ2-2, with 7 positions matching TRBD1. Losses at the gene ends were 6 bases for V and 0 bases for J; bases not matched to a gene: 2. CDR3 length: 14 residues. Germline V CDR1 and CDR2: SGHNT, YYREEE (reference sequence). The DNA for the CDR3 is TGTGCCAGCACCGACAGGGCGAACACCGGGGAGCTGTTTTTT. Protein sequence: CASTDRANTGELFF.

The chain couples TRBV24-1 to TRBJ1-5, with D perhaps TRBD1 (6 bases). The CDR3 sequence is 16 residues long. Germline lookup yields CDR1 KGHDR and CDR2 SFDVKD. V lost 2 bases and J lost 3, with 13 bases in between. The CDR3 sequence: CATSDSGQSFNQPQHF. The CDR3 region has the DNA TGTGCCACCAGTGATTCTGGACAGTCCTTCAATCAGCCCCAGCATTTT.

This rearrangement joins TRBV29-1 to TRBJ1-1; 7 bases map to TRBD1. This CDR3 is 13 amino acids long. From germline, CDR1 is SQVTM and CDR2 ANQGSEA. V lost 6 bases to trimming and J lost 2 bases; unmatched junction nucleotides: 6. The DNA of the CDR3 is TGCAGCGTCGGACAGGTGGCTAACACTGAAGCTTTCTTT. Encoded protein: CSVGQVANTEAFF.

The chain employs TRBV6-5 and TRBJ2-5; D assignment may be TRBD1 or TRBD2 (5 bases each). The CDR3 runs 15 residues. V lost 2 bases to trimming and J lost 4 bases, with 14 bases between them. Germline CDR1 and CDR2: MNHEY and SVGAGI. CDR3 DNA sequence: TGTGCCAGCAGTTACGGCGGTCAAGGGACAGAGACCCAGTACTTC. It codes for CASSYGGQGTETQYF.

V usage is TRBV7-9 and J usage is TRBJ2-3; D remains ambiguous. The V end was cut by 5 bases, the J end by 1 base, with 7 bases between. The length of the CDR3 is 13 residues. Germline lookup yields CDR1 SEHNR and CDR2 FQNEAQ (reference sequence). The CDR3 DNA is TGTGCCAGCAGCCCCCCCTGCACAGATACGCAGTATTTT. It translates to CASSPPCTDTQYF. Complete variable domain (other parts from reference TRBV7-9 and TRBJ2-3): DTGVSQNPRHKITKRGQNVTFRCDPISEHNRLYWYRQTLGQGPEFLTYFQNEAQLEKSRLLSDRFSAERPKGSFSTLEIQRTEQGDSAMYLCASSPPCTDTQYFGPGTRLTVL.

The V gene is TRBV19, the J gene TRBJ2-7; 7 bases fit TRBD2. This CDR3 has 14 amino acids. Germline V gene lookup returns CDR1 LNHDA and CDR2 SQIVND (reference sequence). V trimming: 4 bases; J trimming: 5 bases; junction bases outside the gene matches: 8. The CDR3 DNA is TGTGCCAGTAGTACTGGCGGGAGAAAGGACGAGCAGTACTTC. Amino acid sequence: CASSTGGRKDEQYF.

This clone has more than one count but fewer than ten. The genes are TRBV9 and TRBJ1-3; 11 bases are a match to TRBD1. Germline values: CDR1 SGDLS, CDR2 YYNGEE. V was pared by 2 bases and J by 0 bases, with 4 bases of the junction left unmatched. The CDR3 spans 17 residues. This CDR3 is CASSVGTGGNSGNTIYF. CDR3 DNA sequence: TGTGCCAGCAGCGTGGGGACAGGGGGAAACTCTGGAAACACCATATATTTT.

The genes are TRBV29-1 and TRBJ1-1, with 7 bases aligning to TRBD1. Trimming removed 3 bases from V and 2 bases from J; junction bases left unmatched: 9. Germline V gene sequence: CDR1 SQVTM, CDR2 ANQGSEA. There are 15 residues in the CDR3. CDR3 sequence reads: CSVDRWGQTNTEAFF. As DNA, the CDR3 is TGCAGCGTTGACCGGTGGGGACAGACTAACACTGAAGCTTTCTTT.

This chain links TRBV4-2 with TRBJ2-5, with 10 bases fitting TRBD2. Germline-derived CDR1 and CDR2 are LGHNA and YNFKEQ. The CDR3 runs 15 residues. V lost 4 bases, J lost 3 bases, and 5 bases stayed unmatched. The CDR3 sequence is CASSLLAGVKETQYF. CDR3 nucleotide sequence: TGTGCCAGCAGCCTCCTAGCGGGGGTCAAAGAGACCCAGTACTTC.

The rearrangement uses TRBV18 and TRBJ1-6; D perhaps matches TRBD1 (5 bases). Trimming stripped 5 bases from V and 2 bases from J, with 13 bases between. This CDR3 contains 16 residues. Per the germline V gene, CDR1 is KGHSH and CDR2 is LQKENI. The CDR3 DNA reads as TGTGCCAGCTCAGCGCTAGGGGAGGCCTATAATTCACCCCTCCACTTT. Translated: CASSALGEAYNSPLHF.

The chain uses TRBV3-1 (or the pseudogene TRBV3-2) and TRBJ1-2; D is uncertain. The CDR3 totals 13 residues. The germline CDR1 and CDR2 sequences are LGHDT and YNNKEL (reference sequence). V lost 4 bases to trimming and J lost 2 bases, with 8 bases between them. The CDR3 loop reads CASSPTLNYGYTF. Written as DNA, the CDR3 is TGTGCCAGCAGCCCGACACTAAACTATGGCTACACCTTC.

This clone was observed a few times. The rearrangement uses TRBV7-2 and TRBJ2-7; 13 nucleotides align to TRBD2. This CDR3 has 15 amino acids. J gave up 6 bases and V 5 bases, and 7 bases lay outside the gene matches. CDR1 and CDR2 (germline): SGHTA, FQGNSA. The CDR3 DNA reads TGTGCCAGCAGCCTACGGACTAGCGGGAGTCGCGAGCAGTACTTC. Translating it yields CASSLRTSGSREQYF.

The genes are TRBV6-1 and TRBJ1-5; D not resolved. The CDR3 has 14 residues. Germline V gene lookup returns CDR1 MNHNS and CDR2 SASEGT. Trimming pared 3 bases from V and 9 bases from J, leaving 15 bases between. The CDR3 sequence: CASSDMDDTRPQHF. The CDR3 nucleotides are TGTGCCAGCAGTGATATGGACGACACTCGGCCCCAGCATTTT.

The V gene is TRBV23-1, the J gene TRBJ2-1, with TRBD2 identical over 14 bases. TRBV23-1 is designated an ORF whose function remains uncertain. The CDR3 is made up of 19 amino acids. After removal of 4 bases from V and 4 bases from J, the junction contained 12 bases not matched to a gene. The CDR3 nucleotides read TGCGCCAGCAGTCCAGGACTAGCGGGAGGCCCAGCCCCTTACAATGAGCAGTTCTTC. It codes for CASSPGLAGGPAPYNEQFF.

V gene TRBV6-5 combines with J gene TRBJ1-6; D remains ambiguous. Trimming took 0 bases from V and 6 from J, leaving 6 bases between them. CDR1 is MNHEY, CDR2 SVGAGI, per germline. CDR3 length: 14 amino acids. The CDR3, as DNA: TGTGCCAGCAGTTACTCGGGGATTAATTCACCCCTCCACTTT. Translating gives CASSYSGINSPLHF.

The chain carries TRBV28 and TRBJ1-4; possible D gene TRBD1, 5 bases. The V gene lost 8 bases and the J gene lost 8 bases, with 18 bases spanning the gap. The CDR3 runs 14 residues. CDR1 and CDR2 from the germline V gene are MDHEN and SYDVKM. CDR3 DNA: TGTGCCAGCCGGAGGGGCAGCCCCGAGGAAAAACTGTTTTTT. Protein: CASRRGSPEEKLFF.

The CDR3 loop is CASSPRWGLSYEQYF. The CDR3 DNA is TGTGCCAGCAGCCCCCGTTGGGGACTTTCCTACGAGCAGTACTTC. V usage is TRBV7-2 and J usage is TRBJ2-7; D perhaps matches TRBD2 (6 bases). The CDR3 has 15 residues. V was clipped by 5 bases and J by 1 base, with 15 bases between them. Germline CDR1 SGHTA, CDR2 FQGNSA.

V usage is TRBV29-1 and J usage is TRBJ1-2, with D possibly being TRBD1 (5 bases). V lost 0 bases and J lost 7, with 15 bases in between. The CDR3 has 14 residues. The V gene's germline CDR1 is SQVTM and CDR2 ANQGSEA. The DNA for the CDR3 is TGCAGCGTTGAAGATAGTCGGGGCGCGGGTGGCTACACCTTC. It translates to CSVEDSRGAGGYTF.

This chain links TRBV5-6 with TRBJ2-1; tentative D call: TRBD2 (6 bases). The CDR3 is made up of 16 amino acids. Looked up from germline, CDR1 is SGHDT and CDR2 is YYEEEE. Trimming took 4 bases from V and 0 from J, leaving 14 bases between them. CDR3 DNA: TGTGCCAGCAGCCCTATAGCGGTCTTCTCCTACAATGAGCAGTTCTTC. Encoded protein: CASSPIAVFSYNEQFF.

The chain is built from TRBV19 and TRBJ1-5, with a tentative D call TRBD1 (5 bases). CDR3 length: 13 amino acids. In germline, CDR1 is LNHDA, CDR2 SQIVND (reference sequence). V shed 6 bases and J shed 0 bases, with 6 bases lying between them. The CDR3 spells CASRDTSNQPQHF. CDR3 nucleotides: TGTGCCAGTAGGGACACTAGCAATCAGCCCCAGCATTTT.

CDR3 region: CASSQRDRGRVTEAFF. The CDR3 DNA follows: TGTGCCAGCAGCCAACGGGACAGGGGGCGGGTCACTGAAGCTTTCTTT. This chain links TRBV3-1 (or the pseudogene TRBV3-2) with TRBJ1-1; 12 bases are a match to TRBD1. From germline, CDR1 is LGHDT and CDR2 YNNKEL (reference sequence). Germline trimming cut 2 bases from V and 4 bases from J; bases unmatched to any gene: 5. The CDR3 extends over 16 amino acids.

The chain couples TRBV19 to TRBJ2-2; TRBD2 aligns across 12 bases. The CDR3 spans 19 residues. From germline, CDR1 is LNHDA and CDR2 SQIVND (reference sequence). Germline trimming cut 3 bases from V and 2 bases from J; bases unmatched to any gene: 10. In DNA form, the CDR3 reads TGTGCCAGTAGTATGCCCCTTCTAGCGGGAGGGCCTAACACCGGGGAGCTGTTTTTT. It specifies CASSMPLLAGGPNTGELFF.

This sequence joins TRBV5-6 and TRBJ1-4; D gene uncertain. Germline CDR1 and CDR2: SGHDT and YYEEEE. This CDR3 has 13 residues. V was clipped by 4 bases and J by 3 bases, with 7 bases between them. DNA for the CDR3: TGTGCCAGCAGCCGCACAGCTAATGAAAAACTGTTTTTT. The encoded protein is CASSRTANEKLFF.

This chain uses TRBV11-2 with TRBJ2-3, with TRBD2 identical over 8 bases. The germline gives CDR1 SGHAT, CDR2 FQNNGV. V shed 1 base and J 6 bases; nucleotides not matched to a gene: 6. CDR3 length: 15 residues. Here the CDR3 DNA reads TGTGCCAGCAGCTTAGTTGGGGAGCGGGGGGATACGCAGTATTTT. Protein product: CASSLVGERGDTQYF.

This clone was seen a few times. This rearrangement joins TRBV13 to TRBJ1-3, with D perhaps TRBD1 (5 bases). The CDR3 is 18 amino acids. From germline, CDR1 is PRHDT and CDR2 FYEKMQ (reference sequence). The ends were cut back, 1 base at V and 0 bases at J, with 16 bases in the middle. As DNA, the CDR3 is TGTGCCAGCAGCTTAGCGTTGGGGCAGTGGTCCTCTGGAAACACCATATATTTT. The encoded protein is CASSLALGQWSSGNTIYF. The variable domain in full, completed from reference TRBV13 and TRBJ1-3, reads AAGVIQSPRHLIKEKRETATLKCYPIPRHDTVYWYQQGPGQDPQFLISFYEKMQSDKGSIPDRFSAQQFSDYHSELNMSSLELGDSALYFCASSLALGQWSSGNTIYFGEGSWLTVV.